This is a list of T cell receptor beta chains from one sample in a study of radiotherapy plus CTLA-4 blockade in lung cancer. Profiled with immunoSEQ multiplex PCR; TCRdb holds only in-frame clones, not every one. Here the sample spans over 85,000 clones, 65% to 85% being singletons. The sample in question was peripheral blood, obtained from a patient treated with radiotherapy plus ipilimumab. These receptors originate from a human donor with non-small cell lung cancer who had a partial response to radiotherapy plus ipilimumab. Some clones in this sample may be carry-over from other donors' samples. The CDR3 runs from the conserved cysteine through the conserved F or W. A D gene is named only where the DNA matches it firmly. Clone size appears in some rows only: once, few, many, or a class for an expanded clone.

cdr3_aa cdr3_nt d_call clone_size j_call v_call cdr3_length
CASSTEADYGYTF TGTGCCAGTTCGACGGAGGCAGACTATGGCTACACCTTC - once TRBJ1-2 TRBV2 13
CASSAGTGFGEAFF TGCGCCAGCAGCGCCGGGACAGGATTTGGGGAAGCTTTCTTT TRBD1 - TRBJ1-1 TRBV5-1 14
CASSFIKRGANTGELFF TGTGCCAGCAGCTTCATAAAGCGGGGGGCGAACACCGGGGAGCTGTTTTTT TRBD2 few TRBJ2-2 TRBV7-6 17
CASSPGQGAWGTDTQYF TGTGCCAGCAGCCCCGGACAGGGGGCATGGGGCACAGATACGCAGTATTTT TRBD1 few TRBJ2-3 TRBV5-4 17
CASRQWSTEAFF TGTGCCAGTAGACAATGGAGCACTGAAGCTTTCTTT - - TRBJ1-1 TRBV19 12
CASSSPGTGELFF TGTGCCAGCAGCTCCCCGGGTACCGGGGAGCTGTTTTTT - - TRBJ2-2 TRBV7-7 13
CASSPSVAGQTGELFF TGCGCCAGCAGCCCATCGGTTGCGGGTCAGACCGGGGAGCTGTTTTTT - once TRBJ2-2 TRBV5-1 16
CASSRAPGPQGGEQFF TGTGCCAGTAGTAGAGCACCGGGCCCCCAAGGGGGTGAGCAGTTCTTC - - TRBJ2-1 TRBV19 16
CASSYGAGDTQYF TGTGCCAGCAGTTACGGGGCCGGAGATACGCAGTATTTT - - TRBJ2-3 TRBV6-5 13
CASSGWTETYEQYF TGTGCCAGCAGCGGTTGGACAGAGACCTACGAGCAGTACTTC - - TRBJ2-7 TRBV7-9 14
CASSVDNWGSGEKLFF TGTGCCAGCAGCGTAGATAATTGGGGAAGCGGTGAAAAACTGTTTTTT - - TRBJ1-4 TRBV9 16
CASSLSQGIGEQYF TGTGCCAGCAGTTTATCCCAGGGCATCGGCGAGCAGTACTTC - - TRBJ2-7 TRBV28 14
CASSSPPGGYEQFF TGTGCCAGCAGCTCCCCCCCAGGGGGCTATGAGCAGTTCTTC TRBD1 - TRBJ2-1 TRBV11-3 14
CASRSSGGDIQYF TGTGCCAGCAGGTCCTCTGGGGGGGACATTCAGTACTTC TRBD2 - TRBJ2-4 TRBV6-5 13
CASSVEGGGRTDTQYF TGTGCCAGCAGCGTAGAAGGGGGGGGCCGGACAGATACGCAGTATTTT - many TRBJ2-3 TRBV9 16
CASSPWTSGSTDTQYF TGTGCCAGCAGCCCCTGGACTAGCGGGTCAACAGATACGCAGTATTTT TRBD2 - TRBJ2-3 TRBV5-4 16
CASSLDTGYPAGELFF TGTGCCAGCAGCTTAGATACAGGGTACCCGGCCGGGGAGCTGTTTTTT - - TRBJ2-2 TRBV11-2 16
CASSMGGNTEAFF TGTGCCAGTAGTATGGGGGGGAACACTGAAGCTTTCTTT - - TRBJ1-1 TRBV19 13
CASSVGVGSTDTQYF TGTGCCAGCAGCGTAGGGGTCGGGAGCACAGATACGCAGTATTTT - - TRBJ2-3 TRBV9 15
CASSPMGGGEKLFF TGTGCCAGCAGCCCGATGGGGGGAGGTGAAAAACTGTTTTTT - - TRBJ1-4 TRBV28 14
CASSFRGPSYEQYF TGCGCCAGCAGCTTCAGGGGCCCTTCCTACGAGCAGTACTTC - once TRBJ2-7 TRBV5-1 14
CASSLVAGAVTGELFF TGCGCCAGCAGCTTGGTAGCGGGAGCCGTCACCGGGGAGCTGTTTTTT TRBD2 - TRBJ2-2 TRBV5-1 16
CASSFASEAFF TGTGCCAGCAGCTTCGCCAGTGAAGCTTTCTTT - - TRBJ1-1 TRBV7-2 11
CASSQVVQGSYEQYF TGTGCCAGCAGCCAAGTGGTTCAGGGGTCCTACGAGCAGTACTTC - few TRBJ2-7 TRBV4-2 15
CASSEVGGGWGEQYF TGTGCCAGCAGTGAAGTGGGGGGGGGATGGGGCGAGCAGTACTTC TRBD2 - TRBJ2-7 TRBV6-1 15
CASGRGRAKETQYF TGTGCCAGCGGTCGGGGGAGGGCCAAAGAGACCCAGTACTTC TRBD2 - TRBJ2-5 TRBV28 14
CASSPLDSELYEQYF TGTGCCAGCAGCCCTCTAGACAGTGAGCTTTACGAGCAGTACTTC - - TRBJ2-7 TRBV7-2 15
CATSRDRGLYEQYF TGTGCCACCAGCAGAGATCGGGGACTCTACGAGCAGTACTTC - - TRBJ2-7 TRBV15 14
CSARGSYEQYF TGCAGTGCTCGGGGATCCTACGAGCAGTACTTC - - TRBJ2-7 TRBV20-1 11
CASRAGNQETQYF TGTGCCAGCAGGGCAGGGAACCAAGAGACCCAGTACTTC - - TRBJ2-5 TRBV7-9 13
CASSSGTNYGYTF TGCGCCAGCAGCTCAGGTACTAACTATGGCTACACCTTC - - TRBJ1-2 TRBV5-1 13
CSVATGGGDTQYF TGCAGCGTGGCCACAGGGGGCGGGGATACGCAGTATTTT TRBD1 once TRBJ2-3 TRBV29-1 13
CASISHGQGSNEQFF TGTGCCAGCATCAGCCACGGCCAGGGGTCCAATGAGCAGTTCTTC - - TRBJ2-1 TRBV28 15
CASSLLQGGEQYF TGTGCCAGCAGCTTGTTACAGGGTGGCGAGCAGTACTTC - - TRBJ2-7 TRBV5-4 13
CASSSGTGYTGELFF TGTGCCAGCAGCTCCGGGACAGGTTACACCGGGGAGCTGTTTTTT TRBD1 - TRBJ2-2 TRBV5-6 15
CARSSDLPPLHF TGTGCCAGAAGCTCAGATTTACCACCCCTCCACTTT - - TRBJ1-6 TRBV5-3 12
CASSQAGLQETQYF TGTGCCAGCAGCCAGGCGGGACTTCAAGAGACCCAGTACTTC - - TRBJ2-5 TRBV6-6 14
CAWKVAAGELGPQYF TGTGCCTGGAAAGTGGCTGCGGGGGAATTAGGGCCCCAGTACTTC TRBD2 - TRBJ2-5 TRBV30 15
CASSLRLAEGTDTQYF TGTGCCAGCAGCCTTAGACTAGCGGAGGGCACAGATACGCAGTATTTT TRBD2 once TRBJ2-3 TRBV7-8 16
CASSLSSGSSYNEQFF TGTGCCAGCAGCTTATCAAGCGGGTCCTCCTACAATGAGCAGTTCTTC - - TRBJ2-1 TRBV7-6 16